One sample yielded the 6 T cell receptor beta chains listed below, sequenced in a study of cytomegalovirus exposure and HLA in healthy donors. PCR used 60 Vbeta primers and 13 Jbeta primers. Assay: immunoSEQ multiplex PCR; the TCRdb copy retains only in-frame clones and omits some. The repertoire has 130,000 to 150,000 clones, around 84% of them found once; the top ten carry 3%. The specimen was PBMCs. These receptors originate from a man between 40 and 49 years old in good health and CMV-seropositive.

The chain joins TRBV5-1 to TRBJ1-1, with 7 bases matching TRBD1. Germline values: CDR1 SGHRS, CDR2 YFSETQ. The CDR3 is 14 residues long. The V and J ends lost 1 base and 1 base, in that order; junction bases with no gene match: 1. Here the CDR3 reads CASSLYRGNTEAFF. In DNA form, the CDR3 reads TGCGCCAGCAGCTTGTACAGGGGGAACACTGAAGCTTTCTTT.

The chain has TRBV7-2 and TRBJ1-2, with 8 bases identical to TRBD1. V lost 5 bases to trimming and J lost 4 bases; unmatched junction nucleotides: 9. CDR1 and CDR2 from the germline V gene are SGHTA and FQGNSA. The CDR3 has 15 residues. The CDR3 loop is CASSKGDRRVYGYTF. The CDR3 DNA reads TGTGCCAGCAGCAAAGGGGACAGGCGGGTCTATGGCTACACCTTC.

A word on this clone: One junction end disagrees with the germline gene, perhaps due to a read error. The chain recombines TRBV7-9 with TRBJ1-1, with 10 bases lining up with TRBD1. CDR3 length: 16 residues. The germline V gene encodes CDR1 SEHNR and CDR2 FQNEAQ (reference sequence). CDR3: CSSSSTGGGSYTEAFF. Written as DNA, the CDR3 is TGTTCCAGCAGCTCGACAGGGGGCGGCTCTTACACTGAAGCTTTCTTT. Full variable domain (outside the CDR3, taken from reference TRBV7-9 and TRBJ1-1): DTGVSQNPRHKITKRGQNVTFRCDPISEHNRLYWYRQTLGQGPEFLTYFQNEAQLEKSRLLSDRFSAERPKGSFSTLEIQRTEQGDSAMYLCSSSSTGGGSYTEAFFGQGTRLTVV.

The chain recombines TRBV19 with TRBJ2-7, with D possibly matching TRBD2 (5 bases). The length of the CDR3 is 17 residues. V lost 3 bases and J lost 0, with 18 bases in between. The germline CDR1 and CDR2 sequences are LNHDA and SQIVND (reference sequence). CDR3 in DNA: TGTGCCAGTAGTATTGGAAGCGGAGGCCCCCGCTCCTACGAGCAGTACTTC. Residues: CASSIGSGGPRSYEQYF. The whole variable domain, remainder taken from reference TRBV19 and TRBJ2-7, is DGGITQSPKYLFRKEGQNVTLSCEQNLNHDAMYWYRQDPGQGLRLIYYSQIVNDFQKGDIAEGYSVSREKKESFPLTVTSAQKNPTAFYLCASSIGSGGPRSYEQYFGPGTRLTVT.

The chain has TRBV27 and TRBJ2-5; 14 bases match TRBD2. Trimming at V came to 5 bases and at J to 3 bases, leaving 5 bases not matched to a gene. Germline V gene data show CDR1 as MNHEY and CDR2 as SMNVEV (reference sequence). CDR3 size: 16 residues. Here the CDR3 reads CASSGLAGGGKETQYF. Written as DNA, the CDR3 is TGTGCCAGCAGTGGACTAGCGGGAGGAGGTAAAGAGACCCAGTACTTC.

CDR3 nucleotides: TGTGCCAGCAGTGAAGCCCCAGGAAACTATGGCTACACCTTC. Amino acid sequence: CASSEAPGNYGYTF. The chain combines TRBV6-1 with TRBJ1-2; D is ambiguous. This CDR3 spans 14 amino acids. Per germline, CDR1 MNHNS and CDR2 SASEGT. Trimming stripped 0 bases from V and 2 bases from J, with 7 bases between.